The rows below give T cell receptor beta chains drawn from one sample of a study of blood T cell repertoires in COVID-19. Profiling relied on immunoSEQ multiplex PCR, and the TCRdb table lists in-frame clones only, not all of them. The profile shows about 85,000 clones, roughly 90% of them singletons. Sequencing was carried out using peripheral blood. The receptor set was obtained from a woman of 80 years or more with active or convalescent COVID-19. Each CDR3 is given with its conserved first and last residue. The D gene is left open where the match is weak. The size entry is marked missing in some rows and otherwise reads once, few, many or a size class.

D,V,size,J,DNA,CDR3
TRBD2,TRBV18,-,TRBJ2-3,TGTGCCAGCTCCCCGCTGGGGCAAGGGACTAGCGGAAGCACAGATACGCAGTATTTT,CASSPLGQGTSGSTDTQYF
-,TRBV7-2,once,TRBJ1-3,TGTGCCAGCAGCTCCGAACACAGATGGGGAAACACCATATATTTT,CASSSEHRWGNTIYF
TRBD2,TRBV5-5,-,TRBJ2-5,TGTGCCAGCAGTATGGTGCTAGCGGGAGGACCGGTGCAAGAGACCCAGTACTTC,CASSMVLAGGPVQETQYF
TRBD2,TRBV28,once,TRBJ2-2,TGTGCCAGCAGTATGGGACTAGCGGGAAATTTCGAGGAGCTGTTTTTT,CASSMGLAGNFEELFF
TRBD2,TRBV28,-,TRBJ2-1,TGTGCCAGCAGTTCACGACTAGCGGGAGTTCCCAATGAGCAGTTCTTC,CASSSRLAGVPNEQFF
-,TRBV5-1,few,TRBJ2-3,TGCGCCAGCTCCGCGGAACCGAACCTATCAGATACGCAGTATTTT,CASSAEPNLSDTQYF
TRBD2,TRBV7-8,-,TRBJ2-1,TGTGCCAGCAGCGTCCGGACTAGGCTCTCCAATGAGCAGTTCTTC,CASSVRTRLSNEQFF
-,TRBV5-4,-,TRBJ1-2,TGTGCCAGCAGCTTGCTCGGGGAAGTTGACTACACCTTC,CASSLLGEVDYTF
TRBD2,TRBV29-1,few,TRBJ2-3,TGCAGCGTTGGAGGTAGGACTAGCGGGAGCACAGATACGCAGTATTTT,CSVGGRTSGSTDTQYF
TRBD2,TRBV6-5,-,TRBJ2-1,TGTGCCAGCAGTTCCAGGGGACTAGCGGCATTGAGTGAGCAGTTCTTC,CASSSRGLAALSEQFF
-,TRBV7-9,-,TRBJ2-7,TGTGCCAGCAGCCCCCCAGGGCGAACCTACGAGCAGTACTTC,CASSPPGRTYEQYF
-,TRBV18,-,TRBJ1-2,TGTGCCAGCTCACCACGACAGGCTAACTATGGCTACACCTTC,CASSPRQANYGYTF
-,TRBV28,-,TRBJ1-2,TGTGCCAGCAGTGGGCTTCTTCCCCATGGCTACACCTTC,CASSGLLPHGYTF
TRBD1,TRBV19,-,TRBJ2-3,TGTGCCAGTAGTCTCCGGGGACAGGGGGCTACAGATACGCAGTATTTT,CASSLRGQGATDTQYF
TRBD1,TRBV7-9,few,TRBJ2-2,TGTGCCAGCAGCGAACAGGGGTGGGACACCGGGGAGCTGTTTTTT,CASSEQGWDTGELFF
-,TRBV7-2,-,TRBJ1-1,TGTGCCAGCAGCCAAACAGGGTCCACTGAAGCTTTCTTT,CASSQTGSTEAFF
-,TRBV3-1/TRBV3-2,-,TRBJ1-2,TGTGCCAGCAGCCAAGTAGGGGCCATTCTGGGCTACACCTTC,CASSQVGAILGYTF
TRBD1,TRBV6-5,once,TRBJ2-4,TGTGCCAGCAGTTACGGACAGGGAGCCAAAAACATTCAGTACTTC,CASSYGQGAKNIQYF
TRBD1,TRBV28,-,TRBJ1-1,TGTGCCAGCAGTTTATGGTCCACAGGGGACCCTGAAGCTTTCTTT,CASSLWSTGDPEAFF
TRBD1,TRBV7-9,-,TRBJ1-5,TGTGCCAGCAGCTTGACAGGGATAAGCAATCAGCCCCAGCATTTT,CASSLTGISNQPQHF
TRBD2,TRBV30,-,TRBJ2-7,TGTGCCTGGAGTGTTCCCGGACTAGCGGAGCCTACGTACTTC,CAWSVPGLAEPTYF
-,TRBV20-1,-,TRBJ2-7,TGCAGTGCACGAGTAACCTACGAGCAGTACTTC,CSARVTYEQYF
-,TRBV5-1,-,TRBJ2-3,TGCGCCAGCAGTCCGGCGACTGTCACAGATACGCAGTATTTT,CASSPATVTDTQYF
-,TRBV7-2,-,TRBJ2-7,TGTGCCAGCAGCCCACATCGCTCGGGGGAGCAGTACTTC,CASSPHRSGEQYF